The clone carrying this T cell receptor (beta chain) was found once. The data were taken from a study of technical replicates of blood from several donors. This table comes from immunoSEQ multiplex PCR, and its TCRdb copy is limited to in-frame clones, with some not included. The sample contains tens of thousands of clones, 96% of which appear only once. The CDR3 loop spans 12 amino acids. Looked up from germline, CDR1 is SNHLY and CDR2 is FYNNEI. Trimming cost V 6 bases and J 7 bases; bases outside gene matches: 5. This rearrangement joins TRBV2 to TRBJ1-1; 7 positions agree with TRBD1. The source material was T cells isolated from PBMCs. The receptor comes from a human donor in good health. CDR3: CASRRGPIEAFF. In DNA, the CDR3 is TGTGCCAGCAGAAGGGGGCCGATTGAAGCTTTCTTT.